A selection of T cell receptor beta chains follows, all from one sample in a study of blood T cell repertoires in COVID-19. The method was immunoSEQ multiplex PCR; TCRdb's version includes in-frame clones alone and lacks a portion of them. The sample records approximately 81,000 clones, approximately 90% being singletons. Source material: peripheral blood. All receptors come from a man between 65 and 85 years old with active or convalescent COVID-19. Each CDR3 is given with its conserved first and last residue. Each record gives: CDR3 DNA, CDR3 protein, D gene, V gene, clone size, J gene. A D gene is named only where the DNA matches it firmly. For some rows the clone size is stated as once, few or many, or as a class when expanded; others skip it.

CDR3 DNA: TGTGCCAGCAGCTTAATGGGACAACAAGCTTTCTTT
CDR3 protein: CASSLMGQQAFF
D gene: -
V gene: TRBV7-9
clone size: -
J gene: TRBJ1-1

CDR3 DNA: TGTGCCTGCCGCTCAGGGGCCCTTGGAGGGACAGGGTACGAAAAACTGTTTTTT
CDR3 protein: CACRSGALGGTGYEKLFF
D gene: TRBD1
V gene: TRBV30
clone size: -
J gene: TRBJ1-4

CDR3 DNA: TGTGCCAGCAGCCCACGACAGGGGGGCTACAATGAGCAGTTCTTC
CDR3 protein: CASSPRQGGYNEQFF
D gene: TRBD1
V gene: TRBV11-2
clone size: -
J gene: TRBJ2-1

CDR3 DNA: TGTGCCAGCAGCCTAGCTCCAAAGGCAAATACCGACCACGAGCAGTACTTC
CDR3 protein: CASSLAPKANTDHEQYF
D gene: -
V gene: TRBV4-2
clone size: once
J gene: TRBJ2-7

CDR3 DNA: TGCAGCGTTGAAGATCCGGATAGCGGGGATCCTCACAATGAGCAGTTCTTC
CDR3 protein: CSVEDPDSGDPHNEQFF
D gene: TRBD2
V gene: TRBV29-1
clone size: -
J gene: TRBJ2-1

CDR3 DNA: TGTGCCAGTAGTCCAGGGACTAGCGGGGTAAACACCGGGGAGCTGTTTTTT
CDR3 protein: CASSPGTSGVNTGELFF
D gene: TRBD2
V gene: TRBV19
clone size: -
J gene: TRBJ2-2

CDR3 DNA: TGTGCCAGCAGCAAAGAAACAGGGGGCTATAATTCACCCCTCCACTTT
CDR3 protein: CASSKETGGYNSPLHF
D gene: TRBD1
V gene: TRBV7-9
clone size: -
J gene: TRBJ1-6

CDR3 DNA: TGTGCCAGCAGTCCCGCCAGGGGTCCCTCTGAAGCTTTCTTT
CDR3 protein: CASSPARGPSEAFF
D gene: -
V gene: TRBV27
clone size: -
J gene: TRBJ1-1

CDR3 DNA: TGTGCCACCAGCAGAGTTCCTACCTTTGTGCCTGAAGCTTTCTTT
CDR3 protein: CATSRVPTFVPEAFF
D gene: -
V gene: TRBV15
clone size: -
J gene: TRBJ1-1

CDR3 DNA: TGTGCCAGCAGCAACAACCCCTCGGGAGGATTGATTAATGAAAAACTGTTTTTT
CDR3 protein: CASSNNPSGGLINEKLFF
D gene: -
V gene: TRBV7-2
clone size: -
J gene: TRBJ1-4

CDR3 DNA: TGTGCCAGCAGTTCCGGGACACGAAACCAGCCCCAGCATTTT
CDR3 protein: CASSSGTRNQPQHF
D gene: -
V gene: TRBV6-2/TRBV6-3
clone size: once
J gene: TRBJ1-5

CDR3 DNA: TGTGCCAGCAGTGCCACAGGGGGCGGTAATGAGACCCAGTACTTC
CDR3 protein: CASSATGGGNETQYF
D gene: TRBD1
V gene: TRBV25-1
clone size: -
J gene: TRBJ2-5

CDR3 DNA: TGTGCCAGCAGCACAAACAGTAACTATGGCTACACCTTC
CDR3 protein: CASSTNSNYGYTF
D gene: -
V gene: TRBV11-2
clone size: -
J gene: TRBJ1-2

CDR3 DNA: TGTGCCATCACTAAGGGGGCGGATTATGGCTACACCTTC
CDR3 protein: CAITKGADYGYTF
D gene: TRBD1
V gene: TRBV10-3
clone size: -
J gene: TRBJ1-2

CDR3 DNA: TGTGCCAGCAGCCAAGGCGGGGGGGCCCGCAATGAGCAGTTCTTC
CDR3 protein: CASSQGGGARNEQFF
D gene: TRBD2
V gene: TRBV5-4
clone size: -
J gene: TRBJ2-1

CDR3 DNA: TGTGCCAGCCGGGGGAGGGGACAGGTGGCAGATACGCAGTATTTT
CDR3 protein: CASRGRGQVADTQYF
D gene: -
V gene: TRBV19
clone size: -
J gene: TRBJ2-3

CDR3 DNA: TGTGCCAGCAGCCAAGGACAGGGTCAAAACATTCAGTACTTC
CDR3 protein: CASSQGQGQNIQYF
D gene: TRBD1
V gene: TRBV11-2
clone size: -
J gene: TRBJ2-4

CDR3 DNA: TGTGCCAGCACCTCAGGCTATGGCTACACCTTC
CDR3 protein: CASTSGYGYTF
D gene: -
V gene: TRBV6-5
clone size: -
J gene: TRBJ1-2

CDR3 DNA: TGTGCCAGCAGGCGACTAGCGTATGGCAATGAGCAGTTCTTC
CDR3 protein: CASRRLAYGNEQFF
D gene: TRBD2
V gene: TRBV2
clone size: few
J gene: TRBJ2-1

CDR3 DNA: TGTGCCAGCAGCACCGGGACTAGCGCGGGCGGGGATACGCAGTATTTT
CDR3 protein: CASSTGTSAGGDTQYF
D gene: TRBD2
V gene: TRBV11-3
clone size: -
J gene: TRBJ2-3

CDR3 DNA: TGTGCCAGCAGTTACTCCCAAGCGGGGGGGCGTGAAAAACTGTTTTTT
CDR3 protein: CASSYSQAGGREKLFF
D gene: -
V gene: TRBV6-5
clone size: -
J gene: TRBJ1-4

CDR3 DNA: TGTGCCTGGAGTCGGGGGACGGACACCATATATTTT
CDR3 protein: CAWSRGTDTIYF
D gene: -
V gene: TRBV30
clone size: -
J gene: TRBJ1-3

CDR3 DNA: TGTGCCAGCAGTCTCCCCGGGACAGGGGCAAACTATGGCTACACCTTC
CDR3 protein: CASSLPGTGANYGYTF
D gene: TRBD1
V gene: TRBV28
clone size: -
J gene: TRBJ1-2

CDR3 DNA: TGTGCCAGCAGCGGGGAGGAGCGGAGACACAATGAGCAGTTCTTC
CDR3 protein: CASSGEERRHNEQFF
D gene: -
V gene: TRBV3-1/TRBV3-2
clone size: -
J gene: TRBJ2-1

CDR3 DNA: TGTGCCAGCAGCCCGAACAGGGAGACCCAGTACTTC
CDR3 protein: CASSPNRETQYF
D gene: -
V gene: TRBV11-2
clone size: -
J gene: TRBJ2-5

CDR3 DNA: TGTGCCAGCAGCTTAGCGAACGGGGCCTACGAGCAGTACTTC
CDR3 protein: CASSLANGAYEQYF
D gene: -
V gene: TRBV7-2
clone size: -
J gene: TRBJ2-7

CDR3 DNA: TGTGCCAGCAGCGTGGGACAGGGGACACCCCTCCACTTT
CDR3 protein: CASSVGQGTPLHF
D gene: TRBD1
V gene: TRBV7-2
clone size: -
J gene: TRBJ1-6

CDR3 DNA: TGTGCCAGCAGCTGGGGGCCCGGGACAGGCTACGAGCAGTACTTC
CDR3 protein: CASSWGPGTGYEQYF
D gene: TRBD1
V gene: TRBV5-5
clone size: few
J gene: TRBJ2-7

CDR3 DNA: TGTGCCAGCAGCCAAGACGCGGGGACTTCCTACAATGAGCAGTTCTTC
CDR3 protein: CASSQDAGTSYNEQFF
D gene: -
V gene: TRBV3-1/TRBV3-2
clone size: -
J gene: TRBJ2-1

CDR3 DNA: TGTGCCAGCAGTTACTCTCGATCCACAGGGATAGGAACTGAAGCTTTCTTT
CDR3 protein: CASSYSRSTGIGTEAFF
D gene: -
V gene: TRBV6-2/TRBV6-3
clone size: -
J gene: TRBJ1-1

CDR3 DNA: TGTGCCAGCAGCTTGCCGGGAGGAAATAATTTTGGGCAGTACTTC
CDR3 protein: CASSLPGGNNFGQYF
D gene: TRBD2
V gene: TRBV5-8
clone size: -
J gene: TRBJ2-7

CDR3 DNA: TGTGCCAGCAGCTTGTTCTGGGGAGGAAGAGGGGAGACCCAGTACTTC
CDR3 protein: CASSLFWGGRGETQYF
D gene: -
V gene: TRBV5-6
clone size: -
J gene: TRBJ2-5

CDR3 DNA: TGTGCCAGCAGCCCGAGCTCCACGGACGAGCAGTACTTC
CDR3 protein: CASSPSSTDEQYF
D gene: -
V gene: TRBV14
clone size: -
J gene: TRBJ2-7

CDR3 DNA: TGCAGCGCACTAGCAGGGGGTGGCTACACCTTC
CDR3 protein: CSALAGGGYTF
D gene: TRBD1
V gene: TRBV29-1
clone size: -
J gene: TRBJ1-2

CDR3 DNA: TGTGCCAGCAGCCAAGACCTGATTCGGGGCTACACCTTC
CDR3 protein: CASSQDLIRGYTF
D gene: -
V gene: TRBV3-1/TRBV3-2
clone size: -
J gene: TRBJ1-2

CDR3 DNA: TGCGCCAGCAGCTTGGTATCGACCGGGGAGCTGTTTTTT
CDR3 protein: CASSLVSTGELFF
D gene: -
V gene: TRBV5-1
clone size: few
J gene: TRBJ2-2

CDR3 DNA: TGTGCCAGCAGTGAGTTCCGGTCGCCTGGGGCGAACACTGAAGCTTTCTTT
CDR3 protein: CASSEFRSPGANTEAFF
D gene: -
V gene: TRBV2
clone size: few
J gene: TRBJ1-1

CDR3 DNA: TGTGCCAGTAGACGGCAGGAATATGGGGCCAACGTCCTGACTTTC
CDR3 protein: CASRRQEYGANVLTF
D gene: -
V gene: TRBV19
clone size: -
J gene: TRBJ2-6

CDR3 DNA: TGTGCCAGCAGCCAAGGTACTGGAACAGGTTTCGATGGCTACACCTTC
CDR3 protein: CASSQGTGTGFDGYTF
D gene: -
V gene: TRBV3-1/TRBV3-2
clone size: few
J gene: TRBJ1-2

CDR3 DNA: TGTGCCAGCAGCTCCAACGGACAGGGCTCGAATACGCAGTATTTT
CDR3 protein: CASSSNGQGSNTQYF
D gene: TRBD1
V gene: TRBV5-4
clone size: -
J gene: TRBJ2-3

CDR3 DNA: TGTGCCAGCAGTCCCCCAGGCAAGCCTTCCTACAATGAGCAGTTCTTC
CDR3 protein: CASSPPGKPSYNEQFF
D gene: -
V gene: TRBV7-8
clone size: -
J gene: TRBJ2-1

CDR3 DNA: TGTGCCAGCAGTTACTGGACAGTAAACACTGAAGCTTTCTTT
CDR3 protein: CASSYWTVNTEAFF
D gene: -
V gene: TRBV6-2/TRBV6-3
clone size: -
J gene: TRBJ1-1

CDR3 DNA: TGTGCCAGCAGTTTAAGGGGACAGGCCCCAAAAAACCAAGAGACCCAGTACTTC
CDR3 protein: CASSLRGQAPKNQETQYF
D gene: TRBD1
V gene: TRBV28
clone size: -
J gene: TRBJ2-5

CDR3 DNA: TGTGCCAGCAGGACAGGGGGCGTCGGCTATGGCTACACCTTC
CDR3 protein: CASRTGGVGYGYTF
D gene: TRBD1
V gene: TRBV19
clone size: -
J gene: TRBJ1-2

CDR3 DNA: TGTGCCAGCAGCCAAGCGCACAGAGATGAAAAACTGTTTTTT
CDR3 protein: CASSQAHRDEKLFF
D gene: -
V gene: TRBV3-1/TRBV3-2
clone size: -
J gene: TRBJ1-4

CDR3 DNA: TGTGCCAGCAGCGTGGGACAGGGCAATGAGCAGTTCTTC
CDR3 protein: CASSVGQGNEQFF
D gene: TRBD1
V gene: TRBV9
clone size: -
J gene: TRBJ2-1

CDR3 DNA: TGCGCCAGCAGGAAGGGGGATCTCGGCTATGGCTACACCTTC
CDR3 protein: CASRKGDLGYGYTF
D gene: -
V gene: TRBV10-2
clone size: -
J gene: TRBJ1-2

CDR3 DNA: TGTGCCAGCTCACCACCGGGGTTTGGGGGCGGCACAGATACGCAGTATTTT
CDR3 protein: CASSPPGFGGGTDTQYF
D gene: -
V gene: TRBV18
clone size: -
J gene: TRBJ2-3

CDR3 DNA: TGTGCCAGCAGCCTAACGGGACAGGTCGACAATGAGCAGTTCTTC
CDR3 protein: CASSLTGQVDNEQFF
D gene: TRBD1
V gene: TRBV7-6
clone size: -
J gene: TRBJ2-1

CDR3 DNA: TGTGCCAGCAGTTCCCCGGCTAGCGGGGTCGAGCAGTACTTC
CDR3 protein: CASSSPASGVEQYF
D gene: TRBD2
V gene: TRBV6-5
clone size: few
J gene: TRBJ2-7

CDR3 DNA: TGTGCCAGCTCCGGACAGCCAGAGGCAGATACGCAGTATTTT
CDR3 protein: CASSGQPEADTQYF
D gene: -
V gene: TRBV5-4
clone size: -
J gene: TRBJ2-3

CDR3 DNA: TGTGCCAGCAGCTTATGGGCAGGGGGCGGGAATGGCTACACCTTC
CDR3 protein: CASSLWAGGGNGYTF
D gene: TRBD1
V gene: TRBV11-2
clone size: few
J gene: TRBJ1-2

CDR3 DNA: TGTGCCAGCAGTGTCCCTGGACAGGGTTTAAGCAATCAGCCCCAGCATTTT
CDR3 protein: CASSVPGQGLSNQPQHF
D gene: TRBD1
V gene: TRBV6-1
clone size: -
J gene: TRBJ1-5